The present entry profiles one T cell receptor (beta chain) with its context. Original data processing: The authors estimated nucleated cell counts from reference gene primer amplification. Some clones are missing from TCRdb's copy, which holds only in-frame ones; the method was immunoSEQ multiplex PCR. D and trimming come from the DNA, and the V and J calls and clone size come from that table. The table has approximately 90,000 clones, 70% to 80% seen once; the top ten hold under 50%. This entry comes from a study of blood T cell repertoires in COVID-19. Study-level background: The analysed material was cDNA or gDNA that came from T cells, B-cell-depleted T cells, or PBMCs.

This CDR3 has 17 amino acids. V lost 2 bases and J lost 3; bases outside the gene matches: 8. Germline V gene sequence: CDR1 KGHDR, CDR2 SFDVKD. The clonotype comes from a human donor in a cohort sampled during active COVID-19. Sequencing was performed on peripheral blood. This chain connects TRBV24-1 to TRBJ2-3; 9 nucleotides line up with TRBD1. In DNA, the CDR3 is TGTGCCACCAGTGATTGGACAGGGGAGATGGGGACAGATACGCAGTATTTT. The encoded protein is CATSDWTGEMGTDTQYF.